This paragraph covers one T cell receptor beta chain sequence. The data stem from a study of technical replicates of blood from a few donors. The CDR3 is made up of 15 amino acids. Trimming took 3 bases from V and 3 from J; bases not matched to a gene: 5. Germline V lookup: CDR1 LNHDA, CDR2 SQIVND (reference sequence). Some clones are missing from TCRdb's copy, which holds only in-frame ones; the method was immunoSEQ multiplex PCR. The profile covers tens of thousands of clones, with roughly nine tenths appearing a single time and under 0.4% taken by the ten largest. The sequencing sample was made of T cells isolated from PBMCs. V and J are TRBV19 and TRBJ2-1; 7 bases fit TRBD2. This clonotype originated in a human donor in good health. Some clones in this sample may be carry-over from other donors' samples. Here the CDR3 DNA reads TGTGCCAGTAGTATTTCGGCTAGCGGCTACAATGAGCAGTTCTTC. Translation gives CASSISASGYNEQFF.